One sample yielded the 18 T cell receptor beta chains listed below, sequenced in a study of T-cell memory formation after mild COVID-19. MiXCR, run by TCRdb on the 5' RACE reads, gives a single entry per CDR3 protein. The data hold about 560,000 distinct CDR3 sequences, with under 20% observed a single time. The sample was PBMCs or a T cell subset sorted from them (not recorded which). The origin of the receptors is an adult woman who had mild COVID-19 (a few samples of this study predate the infection). Cell type and time point are not known.

This clonotype was observed many times. V gene TRBV4-1 combines with J gene TRBJ1-5, with TRBD1 as a possible D gene (5 bases). The ends were cut back, 0 bases at V and 5 bases at J, with 14 bases in the middle. The germline V gene encodes CDR1 MGHRA and CDR2 YSYEKL. The CDR3 sequence is 16 residues long. CDR3 bases: TGCGCCAGCAGCCAAGATCTGGGGGTCCCCCATCAGCCCCAGCATTTT. As protein: CASSQDLGVPHQPQHF.

This clonotype has more than one count but fewer than ten. The chain combines TRBV29-1 with TRBJ2-7; either TRBD1 or TRBD2 may supply D (6 bases each). Germline V gives CDR1 SQVTM, CDR2 ANQGSEA. This CDR3 comprises 11 residues. V dropped 5 bases and J dropped 4 bases, with 9 bases sitting between them. The CDR3 nucleotides read TGCAGCGTTTGGAGGGGGTACGAGCAGTACTTC. Translation: CSVWRGYEQYF.

This chain links TRBV4-1 with TRBJ1-2, with D possibly matching TRBD1 (6 bases). CDR3 size: 13 residues. The ends were cut back, 0 bases at V and 8 bases at J, with 10 bases in the middle. The V gene's germline CDR1 is MGHRA and CDR2 YSYEKL. CDR3 protein: CASSQDRGVGYTF. Written as DNA, the CDR3 is TGCGCCAGCAGCCAAGATAGGGGGGTCGGCTACACCTTC.

The V and J genes are TRBV5-1 and TRBJ2-2, with D possibly being TRBD2 (5 bases). Germline V CDR1 and CDR2: SGHRS, YFSETQ. Trimming stripped 4 bases from V and 5 bases from J, with 18 bases between. CDR3 length: 16 residues. The CDR3 sequence is CASSPRAAGETGELFF. In DNA, the CDR3 is TGCGCCAGCAGCCCTCGAGCGGCCGGCGAGACCGGGGAGCTGTTTTTT.

This clonotype was observed a few times. V is TRBV2 and J is TRBJ2-3; D remains unclear. The CDR3 loop spans 14 amino acids. Germline V gene lookup returns CDR1 SNHLY and CDR2 FYNNEI. The V end was cut by 3 bases, the J end by 0 bases, with 7 bases between. The CDR3 reads CASSDPRSTDTQYF. CDR3 nucleotides: TGTGCCAGCAGTGACCCCCGCAGCACAGATACGCAGTATTTT.

The V call is TRBV25-1, the J call TRBJ2-7; 7 bases are a match to TRBD2. The junction had 2 bases not matched to a gene; V was cut back by 3 bases and J by 3 bases. In germline, CDR1 is MGHDK, CDR2 SYGVNS. There are 13 residues in the CDR3. The CDR3 coding sequence is TGTGCCAGCAGTGACAGCGGGAACTACGAGCAGTACTTC. Its translation is CASSDSGNYEQYF.

This chain uses TRBV5-1 with TRBJ2-6; 7 positions agree with TRBD1. The CDR3 covers 12 residues. J gave up 14 bases and V 2 bases, and 4 bases lay outside the gene matches. The germline gives CDR1 SGHRS, CDR2 YFSETQ. The CDR3 region has the DNA TGCGCCAGCAGCTTCCGACAGGGAATCCTGACTTTC. Its protein product is CASSFRQGILTF.

The count of this clonotype is one. The chain joins TRBV12-3 or TRBV12-4 to TRBJ2-1, with D perhaps given as TRBD1 or TRBD2 (5 bases each). The CDR3 is 17 amino acids. The V end lost 5 bases, the J end lost 2 bases, and 19 bases lay between the germline ends. The CDR3 nucleotides are TGTGCCAGCAGTGACGGGGCCAGGCTTCTCCCCTACAATGAGCAGTTCTTC. It encodes CASSDGARLLPYNEQFF.

This clonotype occurred a few times. This chain joins TRBV7-2 and TRBJ2-1, with 10 nucleotides matching TRBD2. V trimming: 1 base; J trimming: 5 bases; junction bases outside the gene matches: 2. The CDR3 spans 15 residues. CDR1 is SGHTA, CDR2 FQGNSA, per germline. The CDR3 loop reads CASSLDTSGNNEQFF. The CDR3 nucleotides are TGTGCCAGCAGCTTAGACACTAGCGGGAACAATGAGCAGTTCTTC. The full variable domain, with the rest looked up from reference TRBV7-2 and TRBJ2-1, is GAGVSQSPSNKVTEKGKDVELRCDPISGHTALYWYRQSLGQGLEFLIYFQGNSAPDKSGLPSDRFSAERTGGSVSTLTIQRTQQEDSAVYLCASSLDTSGNNEQFFGPGTRLTVL.

This clonotype was picked up many times. This chain joins TRBV5-1 and TRBJ2-1; 14 positions agree with TRBD2. V dropped 4 bases and J dropped 6; count of bases not matched to a gene: 6. CDR3 length equals 16 residues. Germline V gene lookup returns CDR1 SGHRS and CDR2 YFSETQ. The CDR3: CASSPGLAGVGNEQFF. Written as DNA, the CDR3 is TGCGCCAGCAGCCCGGGACTAGCGGGAGTTGGCAATGAGCAGTTCTTC.

This clonotype has a handful of counts. The chain recombines TRBV9 with TRBJ2-1; weak D call: TRBD2 (6 bases). Trimming left V 0 bases short and J 7 bases short, with 11 bases between. Per the germline V gene, CDR1 is SGDLS and CDR2 is YYNGEE. The CDR3 spans 14 residues. CDR3 amino acids: CASSVARDWNEQFF. In DNA form, the CDR3 reads TGTGCCAGCAGCGTAGCGAGGGACTGGAATGAGCAGTTCTTC.

This clonotype was observed a handful of times. The chain employs TRBV30 and TRBJ2-3; 14 nucleotides line up with TRBD2. Germline V gene sequence: CDR1 GTSNPN, CDR2 SVGIG (reference sequence). V was clipped by 5 bases and J by 5 bases; unmatched bases: 3. This CDR3 has 14 residues. CDR3 coding DNA: TGTGCCTGGCGACTAGCGGGGGGGATAGATACGCAGTATTTT. It codes for CAWRLAGGIDTQYF.

This chain joins TRBV30 and TRBJ1-1, with TRBD1 as a possible D gene (6 bases). The V end lost 2 bases, the J end lost 2 bases, and 15 bases lay between the germline ends. The CDR3 spans 15 residues. Germline assignment: CDR1 GTSNPN and CDR2 SVGIG (reference sequence). Here the CDR3 DNA reads TGTGCCTGGAGTCACAGGGTGGGCCACAACACTGAAGCTTTCTTT. Protein: CAWSHRVGHNTEAFF.

A few counts support this clonotype. V usage is TRBV4-2 and J usage is TRBJ2-7, with a possible D match to TRBD1 (6 bases). Germline values: CDR1 LGHNA, CDR2 YNFKEQ. This CDR3 has 15 residues. Trimming stripped 1 base from V and 1 base from J, with 11 bases between. The CDR3 DNA reads as TGTGCCAGCAGCCAAGGAGGGACACGGTCCTACGAGCAGTACTTC. Protein: CASSQGGTRSYEQYF.

This clonotype was counted between two and nine times. The chain joins TRBV12-3 or TRBV12-4 to TRBJ1-2; possible D gene TRBD1, 6 bases. The CDR3 consists of 15 residues. The ends were cut back, 5 bases at V and 0 bases at J, with 13 bases in the middle. CDR3 loop: CASSLTGNSNYGYTF. The CDR3 DNA follows: TGTGCCAGCAGTCTGACAGGAAACTCTAACTATGGCTACACCTTC.

This clonotype has more than one count but fewer than ten. The rearrangement links TRBV6-2 or TRBV6-3 to TRBJ2-1, with 9 bases matching TRBD2. This CDR3 region has 18 residues. Germline V lookup: CDR1 MNHEY, CDR2 SVGEGT. Trimming removed 2 bases from V and 7 bases from J; junction bases left unmatched: 15. The CDR3 region is CASSYSPGLAEALNEQFF. DNA of the CDR3: TGTGCCAGCAGTTACAGCCCGGGACTAGCCGAAGCCCTAAATGAGCAGTTCTTC.

The V call is TRBV30, the J call TRBJ2-7; 9 bases match TRBD1. Germline CDR1 and CDR2: GTSNPN and SVGIG (reference sequence). The V segment lost 5 bases and the J segment 5 bases; nucleotides outside the gene matches: 13. The CDR3 spans 15 residues. CDR3 bases: TGTGCCTGGGTGGCCTCTACAGGGGGCGGGGACGAGCAGTACTTC. It yields the protein CAWVASTGGGDEQYF.

The V gene is TRBV6-5, the J gene TRBJ1-2; D unresolved. V lost 4 bases to trimming and J lost 4 bases, with 10 bases between them. Germline CDR1 is MNHEY and CDR2 is SVGAGI. The CDR3 runs 13 residues. The CDR3 spells CASSLDDRYGYTF. CDR3 bases: TGTGCCAGCAGTTTAGACGATCGCTATGGCTACACCTTC.